These T cell receptor beta chains were read from a single sample in a study of cytomegalovirus exposure and HLA in healthy donors. Profiling relied on immunoSEQ multiplex PCR, and the TCRdb table lists in-frame clones only, not all of them. The repertoire holds about 160,000 clones, with around 86% as singletons. The sequenced material came from PBMCs. The receptors derive from a girl aged 2-10 years in good health and CMV-seropositive. CDR3s include the opening cysteine and the closing phenylalanine or tryptophan. The order of the fields is clone size, V gene, D gene, J gene, CDR3 DNA, CDR3 protein. A D gene is named only where the DNA matches it firmly. Clone sizes are given selectively: once, few, many, or a class where the clone is expanded.

size: NA; V: TRBV2; D: TRBD2; J: TRBJ2-5; DNA: TGTGCCGTCTCGGGTGGACTAGCGGGAGGGCGAGAAGAGACCCAGTACTTC; CDR3: CAVSGGLAGGREETQYF
size: NA; V: TRBV5-4; D: NA; J: TRBJ1-1; DNA: TGTGCCAGCAGCTCCGATCACTTCGCTGAAGCTTTCTTT; CDR3: CASSSDHFAEAFF
size: once; V: TRBV5-1; D: NA; J: TRBJ1-2; DNA: TGCGCCAGCAGCTTGGCCGGCGGGGAGGGCTATGGCTACACCTTC; CDR3: CASSLAGGEGYGYTF
size: NA; V: TRBV9; D: TRBD1; J: TRBJ2-3; DNA: TGTGCCAGCAGCCCCCTGGGACAGGGGGCGGGGGATACGCAGTATTTT; CDR3: CASSPLGQGAGDTQYF
size: NA; V: TRBV30; D: NA; J: TRBJ2-7; DNA: TGTGCCTGGAGTGTAGGCGCGGGAGAGCAGTACTTC; CDR3: CAWSVGAGEQYF
size: NA; V: TRBV2; D: NA; J: TRBJ2-7; DNA: TGTGCCAGCAGTGTGGCAGGAACAACCTACGAGCAGTACTTC; CDR3: CASSVAGTTYEQYF
size: NA; V: TRBV25-1; D: NA; J: TRBJ1-2; DNA: TGTGCCAGCAGCCGTACAGGGACCTATGGCTACACCTTC; CDR3: CASSRTGTYGYTF
size: NA; V: TRBV30; D: NA; J: TRBJ1-3; DNA: TGTGCCTGGAGTGCGTCAAACACCATATATTTT; CDR3: CAWSASNTIYF
size: NA; V: TRBV7-9; D: NA; J: TRBJ2-7; DNA: TGTGCCAGCAGCCGCCGGGACTCCGGGACGCACGAGCAGTACTTC; CDR3: CASSRRDSGTHEQYF
size: NA; V: TRBV9; D: TRBD2; J: TRBJ2-3; DNA: TGTGCCAGCAGCGCCAAAGCGGGAGGTCGGAGTACGCAGTATTTT; CDR3: CASSAKAGGRSTQYF
size: NA; V: TRBV5-4; D: TRBD1; J: TRBJ1-1; DNA: TGTGCCAGCCAAGGAACAGGGGGCCATGACACTGAAGCTTTCTTT; CDR3: CASQGTGGHDTEAFF
size: NA; V: TRBV5-1; D: NA; J: TRBJ2-7; DNA: TGCGCCAGCAGCTTGGGCCCCGAGGATCGCAGTTTC; CDR3: CASSLGPEDRSF
size: once; V: TRBV7-3; D: TRBD1; J: TRBJ2-2; DNA: TGTGCCAGCAGCTTAACCGGTGGGGATCACAGGGGCACCGGGGAGCTGTTTTTT; CDR3: CASSLTGGDHRGTGELFF
size: NA; V: TRBV28; D: NA; J: TRBJ2-3; DNA: TGTGCCAGCAGTTTCACCAGACCCCGCGGGGATACGCAGTATTTT; CDR3: CASSFTRPRGDTQYF
size: once; V: TRBV5-1; D: TRBD2; J: TRBJ2-1; DNA: TGCGCCAGCACCTCTAGCGGGAGAGGCAATGAGCAGTTCTTC; CDR3: CASTSSGRGNEQFF
size: NA; V: TRBV29-1; D: TRBD2; J: TRBJ2-1; DNA: TGCAGCGTTGAAGGACTAGCGGCCTCCTACAATGAGCAGTTCTTC; CDR3: CSVEGLAASYNEQFF